The 16 T cell receptor beta chains below all came from one sample that was sequenced in a study of human T cells and chemical hapten exposure. TCRdb redid the calling of the RACE reads with MiXCR, one entry per CDR3 protein. The table includes approximately 77,000 distinct CDR3 sequences, approximately 14% detected once. Time point in this sample: pre-sensitization, week 0. Treatment described: therapeutic diphenylcyclopropenone sensitization with weekly scalp DPC. This sample comprised whole blood, obtained in connection with sensitization to the hapten diphenylcyclopropenone (DPC). These receptors were taken from a woman aged 45-60 years with alopecia areata. Some clones in this sample may be carry-over from other donors' samples.

About this clonotype: This could be a read error, since a much larger clone is one nucleotide away. This chain's CDR3 is CASSTESFITGANVLTF. In nucleotides, the CDR3 is TGTGCCAGCAGCACTGAGTCATTCATCACTGGGGCCAACGTCCTGACTTTC. The rearrangement uses TRBV21-1 and TRBJ2-6. TRBV21-1 is annotated as a pseudogene. The CDR3 is 17 residues long.

This clonotype was recorded a few times. The chain employs TRBV6-5 and TRBJ2-1; 10 positions agree with TRBD2. The CDR3 has 16 amino acids. V gave up 2 bases and J gave up 6 bases; unmatched junction bases: 7. Germline CDR1 and CDR2: MNHEY and SVGAGI. CDR3 amino acids: CASSYPSGRDGNEQFF. The CDR3 DNA reads as TGTGCCAGCAGTTACCCAAGCGGGAGGGACGGCAATGAGCAGTTCTTC.

This clonotype was counted between two and nine times. This chain joins TRBV18 and TRBJ2-1; 7 positions match TRBD1. The germline CDR1 and CDR2 sequences are KGHSH and LQKENI. The CDR3 extends over 15 amino acids. The V segment lost 0 bases and the J segment 9 bases; nucleotides outside the gene matches: 8. CDR3 residues: CASSPPGQVGGEQFF. CDR3 nucleotides: TGTGCCAGCTCACCACCAGGACAGGTCGGTGGTGAGCAGTTCTTC. Full variable domain (rest looked up from reference TRBV18 and TRBJ2-1): NAGVMQNPRHLVRRRGQEARLRCSPMKGHSHVYWYRQLPEEGLKFMVYLQKENIIDESGMPKERFSAEFPKEGPSILRIQQVVRGDSAAYFCASSPPGQVGGEQFFGPGTRLTVL.

This clonotype showed up just a few times. This rearrangement joins TRBV18 to TRBJ1-2; TRBD1 might be the D (6 bases). V was cut by 2 bases and J by 5 bases, with 18 bases left in between. This CDR3 is 16 amino acids long. CDR1 and CDR2 (germline): KGHSH, LQKENI. The CDR3 region has the DNA TGTGCCAGCTCACCAGGGCAGGGGACTTACTTATATGGCTACACCTTC. Translation: CASSPGQGTYLYGYTF.

This clonotype was detected a few times. The J gene is TRBJ2-2, the V gene TRBV4-3; tentatively, D is TRBD1 or TRBD2 (5 bases each). Germline V gene data show CDR1 as LGHNA and CDR2 as YSLEER. Trimming took off 4 bases at V and 0 bases at J, with 12 bases between the two ends. The length of the CDR3 is 16 residues. In DNA, the CDR3 is TGCGCCAGCAGCCCTCCGGGACGTTCGAACACCGGGGAGCTGTTTTTT. It specifies CASSPPGRSNTGELFF.

This clonotype was observed at least ten times. The V call is TRBV7-7, the J call TRBJ2-7; the D gene is possibly TRBD2 (5 bases). Germline CDR1 and CDR2: SSHAT and FNYEAQ (reference sequence). V was trimmed by 5 bases and J by 4 bases, leaving 12 bases between them. The CDR3 spans 13 residues. The CDR3 spells CASSPAGGYEQYF. CDR3 nucleotide sequence: TGTGCCAGCAGCCCAGCAGGCGGGTACGAGCAGTACTTC.

This clonotype was seen many times. V gene TRBV9 combines with J gene TRBJ1-5; no definite D call. The CDR3 runs to 14 residues. V lost 7 bases to trimming and J lost 0 bases, with 11 bases between them. Germline CDR1 reads SGDLS; CDR2 reads YYNGEE. CDR3 DNA: TGTGCCAGCTCTAGAGGAGATAGCAATCAGCCCCAGCATTTT. Its translation: CASSRGDSNQPQHF. The entire variable domain, with the rest obtained from reference TRBV9 and TRBJ1-5, is as follows: DSGVTQTPKHLITATGQRVTLRCSPRSGDLSVYWYQQSLDQGLQFLIQYYNGEERAKGNILERFSAQQFPDLHSELNLSSLELGDSALYFCASSRGDSNQPQHFGDGTRLSIL.

At least ten counts were recorded for this clonotype. The gene calls are TRBV6-5 and TRBJ2-1; 10 bases are shared with TRBD2. Germline trimming cut 6 bases from V and 0 bases from J; bases unmatched to any gene: 2. This CDR3 region has 15 residues. The germline V gene encodes CDR1 MNHEY and CDR2 SVGAGI. The CDR3 DNA is TGTGCCAGCAGCCCTAGCGGGAGCTCCTACAATGAGCAGTTCTTC. Translating gives CASSPSGSSYNEQFF.

The table lists this clonotype with a few counts. The chain carries TRBV12-3 or TRBV12-4 and TRBJ2-2, with D tentatively TRBD2 (6 bases). CDR3 length equals 15 residues. The V end lost 5 bases, the J end lost 8 bases, and 18 bases lay between the germline ends. The CDR3 sequence: CASSTGLPLWGELFF. The CDR3 bases are TGTGCCAGCAGTACGGGACTGCCTTTGTGGGGGGAGCTGTTTTTT.

For the CDR3, the DNA is TGTGCCGGGAAGATCGGGACTAGCGGGAATGAGCAGTTCTTC. Translating it yields CAGKIGTSGNEQFF. The chain combines TRBV2 with TRBJ2-1; 12 bases match TRBD2. The CDR3 covers 14 residues. The V segment lost 11 bases and the J segment 7 bases; nucleotides outside the gene matches: 9. Germline lookup yields CDR1 SNHLY and CDR2 FYNNEI.

This clonotype showed up many times. The V gene is TRBV20-1, the J gene TRBJ2-2, with a possible D match to TRBD2 (5 bases). The CDR3 has 15 amino acids. Trimming removed 0 bases at V and 4 bases at J, with 12 bases between. Germline V lookup: CDR1 DFQATT, CDR2 SNEGSKA (reference sequence). The CDR3: CSARDAEVGTGELFF. CDR3 bases: TGCAGTGCTAGAGATGCGGAGGTGGGCACCGGGGAGCTGTTTTTT.

This clonotype was seen more than once but under ten times. V usage is TRBV28 and J usage is TRBJ2-7, with 8 bases aligning to TRBD2. The germline CDR1 and CDR2 sequences are MDHEN and SYDVKM. The trim removed 3 bases at V and 5 bases at J, leaving 6 bases unmatched. CDR3 length: 14 residues. CDR3 sequence: CASSLTSATNEQYF. CDR3 sequence (DNA): TGTGCCAGCAGTTTGACTAGCGCGACGAACGAGCAGTACTTC.

This clonotype was counted ten times or more. The chain links TRBV18 to TRBJ1-3; D ambiguous. Germline V CDR1 and CDR2: KGHSH, LQKENI. The CDR3 has 16 residues. V was trimmed by 3 bases and J by 0 bases, leaving 12 bases between them. CDR3: CASSPSVRSSGNTIYF. CDR3 nucleotide sequence: TGTGCCAGCTCACCTTCTGTCAGATCCTCTGGAAACACCATATATTTT.

This clonotype was found many times. The rearrangement joins TRBV14 to TRBJ2-7; 12 nucleotides match TRBD2. The CDR3 is 13 amino acids. Trimming took 8 bases from V and 2 from J; bases not matched to a gene: 1. In germline, CDR1 is SGHDN, CDR2 FVKESK. The CDR3 nucleotides are TGTGCCAGCCGGACTAGCGGGACCTACGAGCAGTACTTC. The encoded protein is CASRTSGTYEQYF. The full variable domain, with the rest looked up from reference TRBV14 and TRBJ2-7, is EAGVTQFPSHSVIEKGQTVTLRCDPISGHDNLYWYRRVMGKEIKFLLHFVKESKQDESGMPNNRFLAERTGGTYSTLKVQPAELEDSGVYFCASRTSGTYEQYFGPGTRLTVT.

The rearrangement joins TRBV13 to TRBJ1-1, with a weak D call TRBD1 (5 bases). The germline V gene has CDR1 PRHDT and CDR2 FYEKMQ (reference sequence). The CDR3 totals 16 residues. Trimming took 0 bases from V and 6 from J, leaving 17 bases between them. DNA of the CDR3: TGTGCCAGCAGCTTAGGCGAGCCAGGGAGGAAGTCTGAAGCTTTCTTT. This translates into CASSLGEPGRKSEAFF. Together with reference TRBV13 and TRBJ1-1, the CDR3 gives the full variable domain: AAGVIQSPRHLIKEKRETATLKCYPIPRHDTVYWYQQGPGQDPQFLISFYEKMQSDKGSIPDRFSAQQFSDYHSELNMSSLELGDSALYFCASSLGEPGRKSEAFFGQGTRLTVV.

This clonotype was counted a few times. The rearrangement links TRBV20-1 to TRBJ1-2; the D is unclear. Germline V gives CDR1 DFQATT, CDR2 SNEGSKA (reference sequence). CDR3 length: 14 residues. The germline V and J ends were trimmed by 0 bases and 5 bases, with 13 bases remaining between them. DNA for the CDR3: TGCAGTGCTAGAGACTTTGTGGGAAAATATGGCTACACCTTC. Protein: CSARDFVGKYGYTF.